A single TCR beta chain is shown here with its context. The target of this receptor is not known. Per-nucleotide qualities are absent, and no much larger clonotype sits a single base away. The time point label of this sample denotes: baseline before first vaccination. Samples from vaccinated people were obtained from the UK trials COV001 and COV002, which included a single-blind randomized controlled phase 2/3 trial of AZD1222 (ChAdOx1 nCoV-19) in healthy adults. For TCRbeta chain sequencing, PBMC samples from trial participants were taken at day 0 and at day 28 after the second dose. The CDR3 regions of human TCRbeta chains were subjected to immunosequencing. Under the source paper's analysis protocol: TCRs in the repertoires were matched against a reference library of SARS-CoV-2-specific TCRs that had been generated with the MIRA antigen-specificity platform. Breadth was defined as the fraction of unique TCRs that were SARS-CoV-2-associated, and depth was defined as the fraction of total T cells that were SARS-CoV-2-associated. Using the MIRA data, each spike-specific TCR was assigned both to the spike region to which the TCR was reactive and to a CD4 or CD8 class. Log10-transformed breadth and depth values were compared by one-way ANOVA with Sidak's multiple comparisons tests. As stored in TCRdb, this immuneACCESS dataset retains in-frame rearrangements with V and J assigned. A fraction of the clones does not appear; measured against another copy, unresolved V genes explain less than half of the discrepancy, and the remainder lacks a known reason. V and J calls plus clone size are reproduced from that table; the DNA served to infer D and trimming. The table for this sample lists some 130,000 clones; 80% to 95% of them were counted only once. Under 3.5% of the sample lies in the top ten.

The entry originates in a study of T cell responses to AZD1222 COVID-19 vaccine (dated by TCRdb to about 2021). Background on the whole study: AZD1222 recipients with second doses at about 4 weeks or about 12 weeks were pooled, because spike-specific TCR depth and breadth did not differ between schedules. Trial participants were enrolled into age subgroups of 18-55, 56-69 and 70-plus years, which contained around 150, 29 and 61 TCR-sequenced participants, respectively. A total of more than 230 trial participants underwent TCR sequencing, of whom some 210 received two doses of AZD1222 and about 26 received two doses of the MenACWY control vaccine. The full study reports these points: Epitopes outside the regions mutated in the B.1.351 and B.1.1.7 variants were reportedly recognized by nearly half of the unique spike-specific TCRs. Vaccine-associated CD4 TCRs spanned the whole spike protein, with dominant responses in regions 160-218 and 743-854. After two AZD1222 doses, both the breadth and the depth of spike-specific TCRs were significantly higher than at day 0 and than in MenACWY recipients. The 56-69-year group was small, and its depth increase did not reach significance, likely because of low power. Most participants were white British and females outnumbered males, and the authors suggested that clonal diversity may have been underestimated. Because no samples from the day 14 peak response were available, repertoires could be characterized only after the peak T cell response. Only five to seven AZD1222 recipients were SARS-CoV-2 seropositive at baseline, limiting conclusions about previously exposed vaccinees.

Here the sequenced sample was peripheral blood, taken on day 0 of AZD1222 vaccination. The receptor comes from an adult in good health.

The CDR3 in this case is CASSWGSGAGISTDTQYF. The bases are TGCGCCAGCAGCTGGGGGAGCGGAGCGGGGATTAGCACAGATACGCAGTATTTT. The rearrangement combines TRBV5-1 with TRBJ2-3; the junction holds 7 bases that match TRBD2. The germline V gene gives CDR1 as SGHRS and CDR2 as YFSETQ. There are 18 amino acids in the CDR3, from cysteine to phenylalanine inclusive. The sequence is cut down to CDR3 DNA, 54 bases in frame from base 1. V loses 3 bases at its end and J loses 0 bases; junction bases beyond the gene matches: 13.